This is a list of T cell receptor beta chains from one sample in a study of blood T cell repertoires in COVID-19. TCRdb's table, derived via immunoSEQ multiplex PCR, lists solely in-frame clones and lacks some. This sample has approximately 450,000 clones, with 75% to 90% found just once. Sequences were obtained from PBMCs or T cells enriched from blood (not recorded which). These receptors originate from a man aged 30-40 years who had recovered from COVID-19. CDR3s include the opening cysteine and the closing phenylalanine or tryptophan. A D gene is named only where the DNA matches it firmly. For some rows the clone size is stated as once, few or many, or as a class when expanded; others skip it.

abundance,d_gene,j_gene,v_gene,CDR3aa,CDR3nt
-,TRBD1,TRBJ2-1,TRBV12-5,CASVLDRDYNEQFF,TGTGCTAGTGTTTTGGACAGGGATTACAATGAGCAGTTCTTC
-,TRBD2,TRBJ2-7,TRBV28,CASSFMLAGLHEQYF,TGTGCCAGCAGTTTTATGCTAGCGGGTCTCCACGAGCAGTACTTC
-,-,TRBJ2-5,TRBV5-4,CASSLAGVQETQYF,TGTGCCAGCAGCTTGGCGGGAGTGCAAGAGACCCAGTACTTC
-,-,TRBJ2-7,TRBV11-1,CASSLFTDYEQYF,TGTGCCAGCAGCTTATTCACAGACTACGAGCAGTACTTC
-,-,TRBJ2-5,TRBV15,CATSSIGLEEKETQYF,TGTGCCACCAGCAGCATAGGACTGGAGGAAAAGGAGACCCAGTACTTC
-,TRBD1,TRBJ1-2,TRBV28,CASSIGTGFGGYGYTF,TGTGCCAGCAGTATCGGGACAGGGTTTGGAGGCTATGGCTACACCTTC
-,TRBD1,TRBJ1-5,TRBV5-1,CASSPGTGNQPQHF,TGCGCCAGTAGCCCCGGGACAGGGAATCAGCCCCAGCATTTT
few,-,TRBJ2-2,TRBV29-1,CSVDLGAGELFF,TGCAGCGTTGATCTGGGAGCCGGGGAGCTGTTTTTT
-,TRBD2,TRBJ2-2,TRBV7-3,CASSLEVTSGRRGELFF,TGTGCCAGCAGCTTAGAAGTGACTAGCGGGAGGCGGGGGGAGCTGTTTTTT
once,TRBD1,TRBJ1-1,TRBV28,CASSSGQGGPAEAFF,TGTGCCAGCAGTTCAGGACAGGGTGGGCCCGCTGAAGCTTTCTTT
-,-,TRBJ2-7,TRBV12-3/TRBV12-4,CASSTPSYEQYF,TGTGCCAGCAGCACACCCTCCTACGAGCAGTACTTC
-,TRBD1,TRBJ1-2,TRBV4-1,CASSRTQGVDGYTF,TGCGCCAGCAGCCGAACACAGGGGGTGGATGGCTACACCTTC
once,-,TRBJ1-6,TRBV5-1,CASSMRDGVNSPLHF,TGCGCCAGCAGCATGCGGGACGGAGTTAATTCACCCCTCCACTTT
-,-,TRBJ2-3,TRBV2,CASSLGVSRDTQYF,TGTGCCAGCAGTCTCGGGGTTTCGCGGGATACGCAGTATTTT
once,TRBD2,TRBJ2-7,TRBV6-5,CASSSSGPYEQYF,TGTGCCAGCAGTTCTAGCGGGCCCTACGAGCAGTACTTC
-,TRBD1,TRBJ1-2,TRBV28,CASSRGQVDGYTF,TGTGCCAGCAGTAGGGGACAGGTTGATGGCTACACCTTC
many,-,TRBJ2-7,TRBV10-3,CATQDGGRINEQYF,TGTGCCACCCAAGACGGAGGACGGATAAACGAGCAGTACTTC
-,TRBD2,TRBJ2-1,TRBV5-1,CASSLAVTSGRIEQFF,TGCGCCAGCAGCTTGGCCGTGACTAGCGGGAGGATTGAGCAGTTCTTC
-,-,TRBJ1-1,TRBV27,CASSWKDSWTTEAFF,TGTGCCAGCAGTTGGAAGGACAGTTGGACCACTGAAGCTTTCTTT
-,TRBD1,TRBJ1-4,TRBV5-1,CASSPGQGLEKLFF,TGCGCCAGCAGCCCCGGACAGGGTTTGGAAAAACTGTTTTTT
-,TRBD2,TRBJ2-7,TRBV18,CASSAGGVYEQYF,TGTGCCAGCTCGGCGGGAGGGGTCTACGAGCAGTACTTC
-,-,TRBJ1-3,TRBV27,CASSSFSGNTIYF,TGTGCCAGCAGTTCCTTCTCTGGAAACACCATATATTTT
-,-,TRBJ2-2,TRBV12-3/TRBV12-4,CASTGQNTGELFF,TGTGCCAGCACTGGACAGAACACCGGGGAGCTGTTTTTT
-,-,TRBJ1-2,TRBV5-6,CASSFRGTKTGYTF,TGTGCCAGCAGCTTTCGTGGGACAAAAACTGGCTACACCTTC
-,-,TRBJ2-1,TRBV10-2,CASSESQGLYNEQFF,TGCGCCAGCAGTGAGTCTCAGGGGCTTTACAATGAGCAGTTCTTC
-,TRBD1,TRBJ2-3,TRBV27,CASSLQGADTQYF,TGTGCCAGCAGTCTTCAGGGGGCAGATACGCAGTATTTT
-,-,TRBJ2-1,TRBV7-6,CASSLEQGSYNEQFF,TGTGCCAGCAGCTTAGAACAGGGATCTTACAATGAGCAGTTCTTC
-,TRBD1,TRBJ1-1,TRBV6-4,CASSRGTAPFTEAFF,TGTGCCAGCAGCCGCGGGACAGCCCCTTTCACTGAAGCTTTCTTT
-,-,TRBJ1-1,TRBV18,CASSDSYSVQGGDTEAFF,TGTGCCAGCTCAGATTCCTACTCCGTACAGGGTGGGGACACTGAAGCTTTCTTT
few,-,TRBJ2-2,TRBV19,CASSPTAPRSGELFF,TGTGCCAGTAGCCCGACGGCTCCTAGGTCCGGGGAGCTGTTTTTT
-,TRBD1,TRBJ1-1,TRBV7-2,CASSLLAGGAAEAFF,TGTGCCAGCAGCTTATTGGCAGGGGGCGCGGCTGAAGCTTTCTTT
-,TRBD2,TRBJ2-3,TRBV12-3/TRBV12-4,CATGISGTDTQYF,TGTGCCACCGGGATTAGCGGGACAGATACGCAGTATTTT
-,-,TRBJ2-1,TRBV7-9,CASSSNTGPNEQFF,TGTGCCAGCAGCTCGAATACAGGTCCCAATGAGCAGTTCTTC
-,TRBD2,TRBJ2-1,TRBV7-3,CASSSIAGTYNEQFF,TGTGCCAGCAGCTCCATAGCGGGGACCTACAATGAGCAGTTCTTC
-,TRBD2,TRBJ2-1,TRBV5-1,CASSSTGTSEWNEQFF,TGCGCCAGCAGCTCCACCGGGACTAGCGAGTGGAATGAGCAGTTCTTC
-,-,TRBJ1-5,TRBV4-2,CASSQEDSKTWPQHF,TGTGCCAGCAGCCAGGAGGACAGCAAGACTTGGCCCCAGCATTTT
-,-,TRBJ2-3,TRBV10-3,CAIQHSTSTDTQYF,TGTGCCATACAGCATTCAACTAGCACAGATACGCAGTATTTT
-,-,TRBJ1-1,TRBV19,CASSGRDTEAFF,TGTGCCAGTAGTGGCAGGGACACTGAAGCTTTCTTT
few,TRBD1,TRBJ1-1,TRBV4-1,CASSQEGRTGPNTEAFF,TGCGCCAGCAGCCAAGAGGGGCGGACAGGGCCGAACACTGAAGCTTTCTTT
once,TRBD1,TRBJ2-2,TRBV28,CASRDRGRNTGELFF,TGTGCCAGCAGGGACAGGGGGCGGAACACCGGGGAGCTGTTTTTT
-,-,TRBJ2-3,TRBV3-1/TRBV3-2,CASSQMTQITDTQYF,TGTGCCAGCAGCCAAATGACTCAAATCACAGATACGCAGTATTTT